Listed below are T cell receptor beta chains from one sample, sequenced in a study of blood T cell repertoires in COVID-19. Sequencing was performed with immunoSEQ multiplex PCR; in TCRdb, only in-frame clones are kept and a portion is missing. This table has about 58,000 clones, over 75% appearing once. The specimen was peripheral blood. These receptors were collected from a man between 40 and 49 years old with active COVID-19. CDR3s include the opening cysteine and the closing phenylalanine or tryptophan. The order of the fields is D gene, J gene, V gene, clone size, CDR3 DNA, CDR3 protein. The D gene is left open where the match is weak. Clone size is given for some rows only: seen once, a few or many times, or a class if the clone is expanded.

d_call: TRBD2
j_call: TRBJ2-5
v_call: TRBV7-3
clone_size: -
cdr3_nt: TGTGCCAGCAGCTTGACTAGCGGACCCGAAGAGACCCAGTACTTC
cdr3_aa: CASSLTSGPEETQYF

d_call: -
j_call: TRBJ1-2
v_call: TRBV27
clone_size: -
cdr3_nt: TGTGCCAGCAGTTTGTCCCGACAGTCCTATGGCTACACCTTC
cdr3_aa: CASSLSRQSYGYTF

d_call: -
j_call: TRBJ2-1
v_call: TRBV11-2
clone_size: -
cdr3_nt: TGTGCCAGCAGTTCCCATCTATCCTCCAATGAGCAGTTCTTC
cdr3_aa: CASSSHLSSNEQFF

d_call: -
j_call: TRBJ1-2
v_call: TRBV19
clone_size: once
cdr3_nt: TGTGCCAGTAGTTTCGCAGACTATGGCTACACCTTC
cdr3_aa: CASSFADYGYTF

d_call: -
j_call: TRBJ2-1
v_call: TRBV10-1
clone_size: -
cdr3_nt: TGCGCCAGCAGTGAGTCATTTTGGCGGCAGGGCCTCCATGAGCAGTTCTTC
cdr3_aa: CASSESFWRQGLHEQFF

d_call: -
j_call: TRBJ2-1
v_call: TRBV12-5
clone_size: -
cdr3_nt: TGTGCTAGTTGCCGGGACTCAGGTATTGGAGAGCAGTTCTTC
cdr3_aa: CASCRDSGIGEQFF

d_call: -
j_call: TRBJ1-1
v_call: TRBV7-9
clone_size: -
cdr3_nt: TGTGCCAGCAGGCGAGACTTAGGGGCTGAAGCTTTCTTT
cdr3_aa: CASRRDLGAEAFF

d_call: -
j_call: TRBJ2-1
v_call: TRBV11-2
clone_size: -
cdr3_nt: TGTGCCAGCAGCTCCTATAACAATGAGCAGTTCTTC
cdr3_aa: CASSSYNNEQFF

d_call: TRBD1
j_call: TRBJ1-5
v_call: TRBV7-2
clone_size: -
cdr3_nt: TGTGCCAGCAGCTTGGGGACAGGGAAAAATCAGCCCCAGCATTTT
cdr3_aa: CASSLGTGKNQPQHF

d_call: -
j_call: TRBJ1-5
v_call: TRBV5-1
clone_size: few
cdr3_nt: TGCGCCAGCAGCAAGGAGCCCAATCAGCCCCAGCATTTT
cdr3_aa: CASSKEPNQPQHF

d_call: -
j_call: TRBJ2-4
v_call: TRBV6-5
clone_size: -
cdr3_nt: TGTGCCAGCTGGTTAGGAGACATTCAGTACTTC
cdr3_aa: CASWLGDIQYF

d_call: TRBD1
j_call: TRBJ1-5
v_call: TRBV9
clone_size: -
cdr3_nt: TGTGCCAGCAGCGAGACAGGGGGTCCCAATCAGCCCCAGCATTTT
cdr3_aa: CASSETGGPNQPQHF

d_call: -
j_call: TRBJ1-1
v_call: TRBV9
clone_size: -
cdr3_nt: TGTGCCAGCAGCCCCGGGCGGGCAGGGGTCACTGAAGCTTTCTTT
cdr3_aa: CASSPGRAGVTEAFF

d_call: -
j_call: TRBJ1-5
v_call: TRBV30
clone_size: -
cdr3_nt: TGTGCCTGGCAAGGACAGTCCAATCAGCCCCAGCATTTT
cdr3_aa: CAWQGQSNQPQHF

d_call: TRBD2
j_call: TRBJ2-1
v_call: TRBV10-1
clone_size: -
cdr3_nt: TGCGCCAGCAGCCCTCCCGGGAGGGGTGCCTACAATGAGCAGTTCTTC
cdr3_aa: CASSPPGRGAYNEQFF

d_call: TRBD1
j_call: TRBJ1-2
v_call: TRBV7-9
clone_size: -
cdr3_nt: TGTGCCAGCAGCTTACCCGGACAGGGGAACTATGGCTACACCTTC
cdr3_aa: CASSLPGQGNYGYTF

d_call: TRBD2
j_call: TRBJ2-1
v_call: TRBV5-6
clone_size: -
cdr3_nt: TGTGCCAGCAGCTTGGTGGGGCCGGGAGGTGGAAATGAGCAGTTCTTC
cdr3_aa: CASSLVGPGGGNEQFF

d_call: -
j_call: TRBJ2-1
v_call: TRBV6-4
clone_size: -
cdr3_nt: TGTGCCAGCAGTGGTCTTTTTGGGGGGGCCAACAGTTTAAGTGAGCAGTTCTTC
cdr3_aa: CASSGLFGGANSLSEQFF

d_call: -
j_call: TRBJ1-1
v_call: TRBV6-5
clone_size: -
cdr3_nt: TGTGCTTCTGGCCAGTTGAACACTGAAGCTTTCTTT
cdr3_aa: CASGQLNTEAFF

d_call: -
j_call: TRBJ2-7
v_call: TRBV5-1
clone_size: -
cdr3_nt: TGCGCCAGCGCCAACGGGGGGCGCGGGTACGAGCAGTACTTC
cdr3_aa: CASANGGRGYEQYF

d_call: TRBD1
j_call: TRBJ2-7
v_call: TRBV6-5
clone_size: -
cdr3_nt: TGTGCCAGCCGAGGAGGACAGGGGTACGAGCAGTACTTC
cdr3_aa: CASRGGQGYEQYF

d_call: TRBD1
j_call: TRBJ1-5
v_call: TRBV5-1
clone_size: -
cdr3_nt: TGCGCCAGCAGCCGGACAGGGGATAGCAATCAGCCCCAGCATTTT
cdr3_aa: CASSRTGDSNQPQHF

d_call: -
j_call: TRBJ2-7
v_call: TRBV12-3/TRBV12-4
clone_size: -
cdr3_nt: TGTGCCAGCCGCTACAGGGACTACGAGCAGTACTTC
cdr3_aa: CASRYRDYEQYF

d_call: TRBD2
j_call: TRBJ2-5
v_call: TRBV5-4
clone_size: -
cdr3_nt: TGTGCCAGCAGCTTGATCGGGAGGATCCAAGAGACCCAGTACTTC
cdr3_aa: CASSLIGRIQETQYF

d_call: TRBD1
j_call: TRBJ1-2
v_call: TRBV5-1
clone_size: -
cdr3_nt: TGCGCCAGCAGCTCGGGGGACAGGGGTATTGGTAGCTACACCTTC
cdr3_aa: CASSSGDRGIGSYTF

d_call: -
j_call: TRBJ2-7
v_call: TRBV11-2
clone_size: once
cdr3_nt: TGTGCCAGCAGCCGACTTCGGAGCGTCGGGAGCTCCTACGAGCAGTACTTC
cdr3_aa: CASSRLRSVGSSYEQYF

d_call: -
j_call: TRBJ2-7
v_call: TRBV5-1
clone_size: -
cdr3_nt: TGCGCCAGCAGCTTGGCCATCGGACAGTATTACGAGCAGTACTTC
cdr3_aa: CASSLAIGQYYEQYF

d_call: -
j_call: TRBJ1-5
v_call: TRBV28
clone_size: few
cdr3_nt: TGTGCCACGACAATCTTGAGTAATCAGCCCCAGCATTTT
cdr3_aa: CATTILSNQPQHF

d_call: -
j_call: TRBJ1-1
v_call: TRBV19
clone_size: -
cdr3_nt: TGTGCCAGTAGATCACTCGGGGGTGAGGGCACTGAAGCTTTCTTT
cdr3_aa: CASRSLGGEGTEAFF

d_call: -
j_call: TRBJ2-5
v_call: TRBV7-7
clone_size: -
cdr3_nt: TGTGCTAGCAGCTTAGAGTCGGGAAAGTGGGAGACCCAGTACTTC
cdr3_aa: CASSLESGKWETQYF

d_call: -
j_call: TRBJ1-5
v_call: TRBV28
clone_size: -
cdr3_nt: TGTGCCATCTGGACACCGGTTCCCTATAGCAATCAGCCCCAGCATTTT
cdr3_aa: CAIWTPVPYSNQPQHF

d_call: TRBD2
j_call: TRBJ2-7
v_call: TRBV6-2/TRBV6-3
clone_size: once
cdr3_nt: TGTGCCAGCAGTCCGGGACTAGCGGGAGTATACGAGCAGTACTTC
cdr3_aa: CASSPGLAGVYEQYF

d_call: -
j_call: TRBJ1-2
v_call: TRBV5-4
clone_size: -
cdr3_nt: TGTGCCAACTCGAGAGGGGGGGAAAACGGCTACACCTTC
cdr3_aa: CANSRGGENGYTF

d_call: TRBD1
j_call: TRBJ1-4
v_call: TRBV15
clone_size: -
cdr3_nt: TGTGCCACCAGCGATTCTCCGGGACAGGGGAATGAAAAACTGTTTTTT
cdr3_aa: CATSDSPGQGNEKLFF

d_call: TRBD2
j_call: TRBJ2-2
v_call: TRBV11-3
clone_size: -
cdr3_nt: TGTGCCAGCAGCTCCCTCGCAGCGGGAGGCACCGGGGAGCTGTTTTTT
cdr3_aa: CASSSLAAGGTGELFF

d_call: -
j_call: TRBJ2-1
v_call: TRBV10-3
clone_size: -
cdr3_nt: TGTGCCATCAGTGAATCCGGGGGCTACAATGAGCAGTTCTTC
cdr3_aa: CAISESGGYNEQFF

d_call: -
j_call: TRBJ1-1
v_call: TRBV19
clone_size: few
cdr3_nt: TGTGCCAGTAGTAAAGGACAGAGGAACACTGAAGCTTTCTTT
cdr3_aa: CASSKGQRNTEAFF

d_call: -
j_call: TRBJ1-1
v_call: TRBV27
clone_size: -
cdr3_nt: TGTGCCAGCAGTACCCTCGGTAACACTGAAGCTTTCTTT
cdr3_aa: CASSTLGNTEAFF

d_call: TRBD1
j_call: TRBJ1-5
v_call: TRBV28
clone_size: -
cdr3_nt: TGTGCCAGCAGTTTAAGGACAGGGCATCAGCCCCAGCATTTT
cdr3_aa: CASSLRTGHQPQHF

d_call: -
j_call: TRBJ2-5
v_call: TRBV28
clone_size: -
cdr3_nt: TGTGCCAGCAGTTTATATCGAGAGACCCAGTACTTC
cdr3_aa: CASSLYRETQYF

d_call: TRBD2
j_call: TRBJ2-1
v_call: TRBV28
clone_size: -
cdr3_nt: TGTGCCAGCAGTTTCCCTCGGACTAGCGGGATTACCTACAATGAGCAGTTCTTC
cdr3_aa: CASSFPRTSGITYNEQFF

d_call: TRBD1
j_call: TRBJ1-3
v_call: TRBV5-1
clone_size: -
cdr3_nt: TGCGCCAGCAGCCTAGGAGGCGACAGGGGCGGAAACACCATATATTTT
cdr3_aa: CASSLGGDRGGNTIYF

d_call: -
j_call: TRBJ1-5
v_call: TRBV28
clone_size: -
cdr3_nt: TGTGCCAGCAGTCCCAACCAGGCGGGGGGCAGGACGGGGCATTATCAGCCCCAGCATTTT
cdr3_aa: CASSPNQAGGRTGHYQPQHF

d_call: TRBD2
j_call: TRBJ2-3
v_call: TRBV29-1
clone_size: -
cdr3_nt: TGCAGCGAAGGACCTGGGGAGGGAGGCACAGATACGCAGTATTTT
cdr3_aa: CSEGPGEGGTDTQYF

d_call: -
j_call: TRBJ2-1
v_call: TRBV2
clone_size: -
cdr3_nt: TGTGCCAGCAAGGAGGAGCAGTTCTTC
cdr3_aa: CASKEEQFF

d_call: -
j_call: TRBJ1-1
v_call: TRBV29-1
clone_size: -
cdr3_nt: TGCAGCGTTGAATCAGGGAACACTGAAGCTTTCTTT
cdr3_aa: CSVESGNTEAFF

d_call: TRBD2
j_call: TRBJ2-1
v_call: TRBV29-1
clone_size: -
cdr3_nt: TGCAGTTTTTCGTGGGGGACTAGCGGGTTGTATGAGCAGTTCTTC
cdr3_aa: CSFSWGTSGLYEQFF

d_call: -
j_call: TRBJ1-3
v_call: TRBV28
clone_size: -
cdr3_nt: TGTGCCAGCAGTCCCGGTCTGGGAAACACCATATATTTT
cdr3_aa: CASSPGLGNTIYF

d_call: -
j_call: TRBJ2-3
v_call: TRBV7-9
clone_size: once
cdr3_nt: TGTGCCAGCAGCTTCTCAGGTACAGATACGCAGTATTTT
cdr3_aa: CASSFSGTDTQYF

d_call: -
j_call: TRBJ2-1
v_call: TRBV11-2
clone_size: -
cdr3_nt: TGTGCCAGCAACACAGGAGGGACGGGTGAGCAGTTCTTC
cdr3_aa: CASNTGGTGEQFF

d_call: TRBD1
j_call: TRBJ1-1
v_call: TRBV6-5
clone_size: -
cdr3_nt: TGTGCCAGCAGTTGGGACAGCGGACTCAACACTGAAGCTTTCTTT
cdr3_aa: CASSWDSGLNTEAFF

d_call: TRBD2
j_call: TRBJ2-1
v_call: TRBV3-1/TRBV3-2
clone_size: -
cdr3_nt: TGTGCCAGCAGCCAAGAGGGGGGGGACTTCTCCTACAATGAGCAGTTCTTC
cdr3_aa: CASSQEGGDFSYNEQFF

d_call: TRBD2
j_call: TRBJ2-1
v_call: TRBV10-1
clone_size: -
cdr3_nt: TGCGCCAGCAGTGGGACTAGCGGACTACCGAACTACAATGAGCAGTTCTTC
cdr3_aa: CASSGTSGLPNYNEQFF

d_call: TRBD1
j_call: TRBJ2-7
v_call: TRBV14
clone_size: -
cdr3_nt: TGTGCCAGCAGCCAAGAGAGGGGGCAGCAGTACTTC
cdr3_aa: CASSQERGQQYF

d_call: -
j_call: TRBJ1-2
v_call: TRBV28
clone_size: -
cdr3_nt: TGTGCCAGCAGTTTAGACTGGACAGTCGAATCTAACTATGGCTACACCTTC
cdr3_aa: CASSLDWTVESNYGYTF

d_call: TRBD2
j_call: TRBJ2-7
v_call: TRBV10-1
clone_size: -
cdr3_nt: TGCGCCAGCAGTGAGGCGCGGGGGGGCGGGGAGCAGTACTTC
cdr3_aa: CASSEARGGGEQYF

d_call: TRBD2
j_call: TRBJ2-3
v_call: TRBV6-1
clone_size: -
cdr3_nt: TGTGCCAGCAGTGAAGGCCGTCTAGCGGGAGGATTCGGGTCGACAGATACGCAGTATTTT
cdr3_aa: CASSEGRLAGGFGSTDTQYF

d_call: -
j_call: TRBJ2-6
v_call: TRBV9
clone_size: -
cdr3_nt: TGTGCCAGCAGCGCCATCGGGGCCAACGTCCTGACTTTC
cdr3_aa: CASSAIGANVLTF

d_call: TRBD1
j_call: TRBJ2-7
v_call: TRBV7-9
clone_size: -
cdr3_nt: TGTGCCAGCAGCTTGGAGACGGGACAGCCCTACGAGCAGTACTTC
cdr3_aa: CASSLETGQPYEQYF